The rows below give T cell receptor beta chains drawn from one sample of a study of blood T cell repertoires in COVID-19. Clones were sequenced by immunoSEQ multiplex PCR, and TCRdb holds only the in-frame ones, with some missing. Here the sample spans about 35,000 clones, 85% to 90% being singletons. Sequenced sample: peripheral blood. The source of these receptors is a man between 60 and 75 years old with active or convalescent COVID-19. The CDR3 runs from the conserved cysteine through the conserved F or W. D genes are given only for firm matches. Not all rows give a size; the values are once, few, many and, for expanded clones, a class.

CASSRTSGSTDTQYF	TGTGCCAGCAGTCGGACTAGCGGGAGCACAGATACGCAGTATTTT	TRBV6-5	few	TRBJ2-3	TRBD2
CASTQTFRATEAFF	TGTGCCAGTACTCAAACCTTCCGAGCCACTGAAGCTTTCTTT	TRBV19	few	TRBJ1-1	NA
CASSLGLAGGPGDTQYF	TGTGCCAGCAGCTTAGGACTAGCGGGAGGGCCAGGAGATACGCAGTATTTT	TRBV11-2	once	TRBJ2-3	TRBD2
CASTGDSGNTIYF	TGTGCCAGCACAGGGGACTCTGGAAACACCATATATTTT	TRBV11-3	NA	TRBJ1-3	NA
CASRITGPYEKLFF	TGTGCCAGCAGGATTACAGGTCCATATGAAAAACTGTTTTTT	TRBV28	NA	TRBJ1-4	NA
CATSRDSTSTDTQYF	TGTGCCACCAGTCGGGACAGCACTAGCACAGATACGCAGTATTTT	TRBV24-1	once	TRBJ2-3	TRBD1
CASSAGQSYNEQFF	TGTGCCAGCAGTGCAGGACAGTCGTACAATGAGCAGTTCTTC	TRBV2	NA	TRBJ2-1	NA
CASSSLAANYNEQFF	TGTGCCAGCAGCTCCCTAGCGGCAAACTACAATGAGCAGTTCTTC	TRBV11-3	NA	TRBJ2-1	TRBD2
CATARDGGETQYF	TGTGCCACCGCCAGGGACGGGGGGGAGACCCAGTACTTC	TRBV12-3/TRBV12-4	NA	TRBJ2-5	TRBD2
CASSLILPAGGYTEAFF	TGCGCCAGCAGCTTGATTCTTCCCGCAGGGGGTTACACTGAAGCTTTCTTT	TRBV5-1	NA	TRBJ1-1	TRBD1
CASSPAALAGGDSPLHF	TGTGCCAGCAGCCCGGCCGCTCTAGCTGGGGGGGACTCACCCCTCCACTTT	TRBV5-5	NA	TRBJ1-6	NA
CATSGGGDRDTEAFF	TGTGCCACCAGCGGAGGGGGGGACAGGGACACTGAAGCTTTCTTT	TRBV15	NA	TRBJ1-1	TRBD1
CATWDSLFNQPQHF	TGTGCCACCTGGGACAGTCTATTCAATCAGCCCCAGCATTTT	TRBV19	NA	TRBJ1-5	TRBD1
CASSLEVTGSRTGELFF	TGTGCCAGCAGCTTAGAAGTTACGGGATCTCGCACCGGGGAGCTGTTTTTT	TRBV11-2	few	TRBJ2-2	NA
CASSTQGARGSPLHF	TGTGCCAGCAGTACACAGGGGGCGCGGGGTTCACCCCTCCACTTT	TRBV6-5	once	TRBJ1-6	TRBD1
CASSLETTRPEAFF	TGCGCCAGCAGCTTGGAAACTACACGCCCTGAAGCTTTCTTT	TRBV5-1	NA	TRBJ1-1	NA
CASTWTAYNSPLHF	TGCGCCAGCACCTGGACTGCCTATAATTCACCCCTCCACTTT	TRBV10-2	NA	TRBJ1-6	NA
CASSPRAGGPGAFF	TGCGCCAGCAGCCCCCGGGCAGGGGGCCCTGGAGCTTTCTTT	TRBV5-1	few	TRBJ1-1	TRBD1
CASSLVFADTQYF	TGCGCCAGCAGCCTAGTGTTCGCAGATACGCAGTATTTT	TRBV5-1	NA	TRBJ2-3	NA
CASRPRQGTNEKLFF	TGTGCCAGCAGACCTAGACAGGGGACTAATGAAAAACTGTTTTTT	TRBV6-5	NA	TRBJ1-4	TRBD1
CASSYKAVASSGYTF	TGTGCCAGCAGTTATAAGGCAGTAGCGTCGAGTGGCTACACCTTC	TRBV6-5	few	TRBJ1-2	NA
CATSDSGSSNQPQHF	TGTGCCACCAGTGATTCAGGGTCTAGCAATCAGCCCCAGCATTTT	TRBV24-1	NA	TRBJ1-5	NA